This T cell receptor (beta chain) was identified in a study of blood T cell repertoires in COVID-19. Study-wide context: PBMCs, B-cell-depleted T cells, or T cells were the source of the cDNA or gDNA that made up the material.

Method: immunoSEQ multiplex PCR; TCRdb's copy keeps in-frame clones and lacks some. Altogether fewer than 150,000 clones are present, more than 75% being singletons, with the ten largest covering approximately 10%. The CDR3 runs 13 residues. CDR1 LNHDA and CDR2 SQIVND come from the germline V gene (reference sequence). The germline V and J ends were trimmed by 4 bases and 1 base, with 7 bases remaining between them. Sample: peripheral blood. The chain joins TRBV19 to TRBJ1-1, with D uncertain. This clonotype originated in a man in his sixties who had recovered from COVID-19. For the CDR3, the DNA is TGTGCCAGTAGTACCACAGCGAACACTGAAGCTTTCTTT. Amino acid sequence: CASSTTANTEAFF.